The clone carrying this T cell receptor (beta chain) was detected a few times. Its specificity is not known. This sample's TCRbeta library carried unique molecular identifier barcodes. Each CDR3 protein gets one entry after TCRdb re-called the PCR reads with MiXCR. The data contain about 540,000 distinct CDR3 sequences, 20% to 30% of them singletons. The entry originates in a study of T-cell reconstitution after alpha-beta-depleted transplantation in children. Overall study results and limits: Recipient T cells and thymic progenitors that survived gave rise to the high TCRbeta diversity observed at day 60 in some patients. T-cell numbers and diversity one year post-transplant derived largely from freshly generated T cells. By about two months after transplant, alpha-beta T cells reportedly arose from several hundred graft clones that had expanded.

CDR1 is SGHRS and CDR2 is YFSETQ in the germline V gene. The CDR3 extends over 17 amino acids. The V and J ends lost 4 bases and 0 bases, in that order; junction bases with no gene match: 9. Here the sequenced sample was PBMCs, taken before TCRalphabeta/CD19-depleted stem cell transplant. The chain links TRBV5-1 to TRBJ2-1, with TRBD1 matching over 8 bases. The sequence derives from a boy under two years old with Wiskott-Aldrich syndrome, due to receive a stem cell transplant. The CDR3 region has the DNA TGCGCCAGCAGCCAAGGACGGACAGGGCTCTCCTACAATGAGCAGTTCTTC. It translates to CASSQGRTGLSYNEQFF. The full variable domain, rest sourced from reference TRBV5-1 and TRBJ2-1, is KAGVTQTPRYLIKTRGQQVTLSCSPISGHRSVSWYQQTPGQGLQFLFEYFSETQRNKGNFPGRFSGRQFSNSRSEMNVSTLELGDSALYLCASSQGRTGLSYNEQFFGPGTRLTVL.